Following are 6 T cell receptor beta chains from one sample sequenced in a study of PD-1 blockade in mismatch repair-deficient tumors listed by TCRdb under 2017. The library was obtained by the immunoSEQ multiplex PCR assay. Held by TCRdb, this immuneACCESS table contains in-frame sequences only and omits some clones. Under half of the omission traces to an unresolved V gene where checked; the cause of the rest is unknown. The sample table holds some 110,000 clones, of which about 83% were seen once. The ten largest clonotypes hold 4.5% to 5.5% of the sample. Here the sequenced sample was peripheral blood, taken approximately 60 weeks after starting pembrolizumab. The origin of the receptors is an adult with mismatch repair-deficient cancer.

This clone turned up a few times. The CDR3 region has the DNA TGTGCCTGGAAACCGACTAGCGGGAAGCAGTACTTC. Translation gives CAWKPTSGKQYF. The chain combines TRBV30 with TRBJ2-7; 11 positions match TRBD2. Trimming took 4 bases from V and 8 from J; bases not matched to a gene: 4. CDR1 GTSNPN and CDR2 SVGIG come from the germline V gene (reference sequence). The CDR3 consists of 12 residues.

This CDR3 is CASSSLGLSYNEQFF. Here the CDR3 DNA reads TGTGCCAGCAGCTCGCTTGGACTTTCCTACAATGAGCAGTTCTTC. The chain links TRBV7-9 to TRBJ2-1, with a tentative D call TRBD2 (5 bases). The CDR3 is 15 residues long. Deletions cut 4 bases from V and 1 base from J, with 11 bases between. Germline V gene lookup returns CDR1 SEHNR and CDR2 FQNEAQ (reference sequence).

This chain connects TRBV7-3 to TRBJ1-2; 9 bases are a match to TRBD1. J was trimmed by 4 bases and V by 5 bases; bases with no gene match: 8. The CDR3 contains 15 residues. CDR1 SGHTA and CDR2 FQGTGA come from the germline V gene. The CDR3 protein is CASSKTGGSIYGYTF. CDR3 bases: TGTGCCAGCAGCAAAACAGGGGGCAGTATCTATGGCTACACCTTC.

V usage is TRBV30 and J usage is TRBJ2-2, with TRBD2 matching over 12 bases. The CDR3 has 16 amino acids. CDR1 and CDR2 (germline): GTSNPN, SVGIG (reference sequence). V was clipped by 2 bases and J by 7 bases; unmatched bases: 8. The CDR3: CAWSHGLAGSVGELFF. The CDR3 DNA is TGTGCCTGGAGTCATGGACTAGCGGGATCGGTCGGGGAGCTGTTTTTT.

This clone was counted a few times. The V and J genes are TRBV7-3 and TRBJ1-2; the match to TRBD1 covers 7 bases. Trimming at V came to 2 bases and at J to 7 bases, leaving 4 bases not matched to a gene. Germline V gene lookup returns CDR1 SGHTA and CDR2 FQGTGA. This CDR3 spans 13 amino acids. Here the CDR3 DNA reads TGTGCCAGCAGCTTAGCCAGGGGGGTTGGCTACACCTTC. This sequence encodes CASSLARGVGYTF.

V usage is TRBV28 and J usage is TRBJ1-5, with D possibly matching TRBD1 (5 bases). V lost 5 bases and J 0 bases, leaving 14 bases between the germline ends. This CDR3 is built from 16 residues. Germline V gene data show CDR1 as MDHEN and CDR2 as SYDVKM. The CDR3 loop is CASSAGGRDSNQPQHF. DNA of the CDR3: TGTGCCAGCAGTGCCGGGGGGAGGGATAGCAATCAGCCCCAGCATTTT.